This T cell receptor beta chain was identified in a study of shared clonotypes between healthy human individuals. Assay used: immunoSEQ multiplex PCR; TCRdb lists only in-frame clones, some missing. The table has roughly 1.5 million clones, 98% seen once. Germline V CDR1 and CDR2: SEHNR, FQNEAQ (reference sequence). V lost 3 bases and J lost 4, with 12 bases in between. The CDR3 runs 14 residues. The J gene is TRBJ1-2, the V gene TRBV7-9; the D gene is possibly TRBD1 (5 bases). Sequenced material: naive CD4+ T cells sorted from blood. Subset here: CD45RA+ positively selected. The origin of this receptor is a man aged 25 to 45 in good health. CDR3 residues: CASSFSRGSYGYTF. CDR3 in DNA: TGTGCCAGCAGCTTTTCAAGGGGCTCCTATGGCTACACCTTC.